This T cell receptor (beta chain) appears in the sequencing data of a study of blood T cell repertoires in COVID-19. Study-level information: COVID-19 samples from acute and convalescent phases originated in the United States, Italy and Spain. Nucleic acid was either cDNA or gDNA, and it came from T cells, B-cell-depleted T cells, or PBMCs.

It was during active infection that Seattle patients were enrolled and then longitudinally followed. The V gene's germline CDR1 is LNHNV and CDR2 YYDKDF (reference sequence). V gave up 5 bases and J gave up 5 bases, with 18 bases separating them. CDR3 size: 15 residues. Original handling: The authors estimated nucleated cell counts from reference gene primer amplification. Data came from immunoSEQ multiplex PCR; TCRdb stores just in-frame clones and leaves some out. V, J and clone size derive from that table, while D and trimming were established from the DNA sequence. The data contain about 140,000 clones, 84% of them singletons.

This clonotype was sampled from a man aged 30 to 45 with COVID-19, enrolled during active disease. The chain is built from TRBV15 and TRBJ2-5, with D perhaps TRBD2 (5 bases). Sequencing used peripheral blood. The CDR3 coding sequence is TGTGCCACCAGCCGAAGTCTGGCGGGCGGGGAGACCCAGTACTTC. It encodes CATSRSLAGGETQYF.